These 21 T cell receptor beta chains were sequenced from one sample in a study of blood T cell repertoires in COVID-19. TCRdb's table, derived via immunoSEQ multiplex PCR, lists solely in-frame clones and lacks some. The sample shows about 140,000 clones, under 80% of them seen only once. The sequencing input was peripheral blood. These receptors came from a man older than 75 with acute or convalescent COVID-19.

J is TRBJ1-2 and V is TRBV6-2 or TRBV6-3; 10 bases map to TRBD1. Germline trimming cut 0 bases from V and 5 bases from J; bases unmatched to any gene: 0. This CDR3 spans 14 amino acids. CDR1 MNHEY and CDR2 SVGEGT come from the germline V gene. The CDR3: CASSYSGQGYGYTF. The DNA of the CDR3 is TGTGCCAGCAGTTACTCGGGACAGGGGTATGGCTACACCTTC.

This clone was seen only a few times. The CDR3 bases are TGTGCCAGCAGTGAAATAGGGACAGGGGACGGCTACACCTTC. This sequence encodes CASSEIGTGDGYTF. The chain has TRBV2 and TRBJ1-2, with TRBD1 identical over 10 bases. Trimming at V came to 2 bases and at J to 8 bases, leaving 5 bases not matched to a gene. The CDR3 contains 14 residues. Per germline, CDR1 SNHLY and CDR2 FYNNEI.

The chain employs TRBV5-8 and TRBJ2-5; 9 nucleotides line up with TRBD1. CDR3 length: 15 amino acids. Germline-derived CDR1 and CDR2 are SGHTS and YDEGEE. V was pared by 4 bases and J by 5 bases, with 9 bases of the junction left unmatched. The CDR3 loop is CASSRAGQGGETQYF. CDR3 bases: TGTGCCAGCAGCAGAGCGGGACAGGGAGGGGAGACCCAGTACTTC.

The chain recombines TRBV27 with TRBJ2-7; tentatively, D is TRBD2 (6 bases). The CDR3 loop spans 17 amino acids. The V and J ends lost 2 bases and 2 bases respectively, with 19 bases between them. The germline gives CDR1 MNHEY, CDR2 SMNVEV (reference sequence). Here the CDR3 DNA reads TGTGCCAGCAGTTTAAGGCTATCGTCGGGGGTGGCCTACGAGCAGTACTTC. Encoded protein: CASSLRLSSGVAYEQYF.

The chain is built from TRBV6-6 and TRBJ1-3; the D is unclear. The germline V gene encodes CDR1 MNHNY and CDR2 SVGAGI (reference sequence). V gave up 3 bases and J gave up 0 bases, with 9 bases separating them. The CDR3 length is 15 residues. CDR3 loop: CASSYVSDSGNTIYF. CDR3 nucleotide sequence: TGTGCCAGCAGTTATGTGTCAGACTCTGGAAACACCATATATTTT.

The chain has TRBV10-3 and TRBJ2-5, with 8 bases that match TRBD1. Germline lookup yields CDR1 ENHRY and CDR2 SYGVKD. The trim removed 5 bases at V and 5 bases at J, leaving 7 bases unmatched. CDR3 size: 14 residues. In nucleotides, the CDR3 is TGTGCCATCAGTCCTAGGACAGGGACCGAGACCCAGTACTTC. Translation gives CAISPRTGTETQYF.

The chain has TRBV14 and TRBJ1-3; D is perhaps TRBD1 (5 bases). V was cut by 1 base and J by 7 bases, with 17 bases left in between. The CDR3 runs 16 residues. From germline, CDR1 is SGHDN and CDR2 FVKESK. CDR3 in DNA: TGTGCCAGCAGCCAAGTAGGGGTTCAGCATGTGAACACCATATATTTT. As protein: CASSQVGVQHVNTIYF.

Of note for this clone: Other nucleotide sequences from this sample produce the same CDR3. The V call is TRBV18, the J call TRBJ1-5; 7 bases line up with TRBD1. In germline, CDR1 is KGHSH, CDR2 LQKENI. The ends lost 2 bases at V and 5 bases at J; junction bases unmatched: 3. The CDR3 runs 14 residues. CDR3 in DNA: TGTGCCAGCTCACCAGGAACAGGGGATCAGCCCCAGCATTTT. Protein: CASSPGTGDQPQHF.

CDR3 residues: CASSERRQAGYTF. The DNA for the CDR3 is TGTGCCAGCAGTGAAAGAAGACAGGCTGGCTACACCTTC. This chain uses TRBV6-1 with TRBJ1-2, with D perhaps matching TRBD1 (6 bases). V lost 2 bases, J lost 7 bases, and 11 bases lay in between. Germline CDR1 and CDR2: MNHNS and SASEGT. This CDR3 spans 13 amino acids.

The CDR3 loop is CASSQGGQGDLPQHF. The CDR3 DNA is TGCGCCAGCAGCCAAGGGGGACAGGGAGATCTGCCCCAGCATTTT. The genes are TRBV4-1 and TRBJ1-5, with 9 bases fitting TRBD1. Germline V gene sequence: CDR1 MGHRA, CDR2 YSYEKL. V gave up 1 base and J gave up 9 bases; unmatched junction bases: 7. This CDR3 spans 15 amino acids.

The sample holds one count of this clone. The rearrangement links TRBV4-3 to TRBJ1-1, with D unclear. Germline V lookup: CDR1 LGHNA, CDR2 YSLEER. The CDR3 has 15 residues. The germline V and J ends were trimmed by 2 bases and 4 bases, with 14 bases remaining between them. CDR3 in DNA: TGCGCCAGCAGCCAACTGCCAGGACTCCTCACTGAAGCTTTCTTT. Amino acids: CASSQLPGLLTEAFF.

This rearrangement joins TRBV27 to TRBJ2-7; 9 nucleotides align to TRBD1. The V gene's germline CDR1 is MNHEY and CDR2 SMNVEV (reference sequence). The CDR3 extends over 17 amino acids. With 0 bases clipped from V and 2 bases from J, the junction kept 8 bases outside the gene matches. In DNA form, the CDR3 reads TGTGCCAGCAGTTTATCCGCCGGGACAGGGAAACCCTACGAGCAGTACTTC. It encodes CASSLSAGTGKPYEQYF.

The J gene is TRBJ1-6, the V gene TRBV5-6; D unclear. In germline, CDR1 is SGHDT, CDR2 YYEEEE. V lost 1 base, J lost 5 bases, and 7 bases lay in between. The CDR3 is 14 residues long. In DNA, the CDR3 is TGTGCCAGCAGCTTGTCGCCGGATAATTCACCCCTCCACTTT. This encodes CASSLSPDNSPLHF.

J is TRBJ2-3 and V is TRBV7-2; D gene unclear. Germline CDR1 and CDR2: SGHTA and FQGNSA. The CDR3 spans 13 residues. Trimming pared 5 bases from V and 4 bases from J, leaving 10 bases between. The DNA of the CDR3 is TGTGCCAGCAGCATAAACTTGGCAGATACGCAGTATTTT. Its protein is CASSINLADTQYF.

The chain combines TRBV9 with TRBJ1-2, with 9 bases that match TRBD1. Trimming at V came to 5 bases and at J to 5 bases, leaving 7 bases not matched to a gene. Germline lookup yields CDR1 SGDLS and CDR2 YYNGEE. CDR3 size: 14 residues. In DNA, the CDR3 is TGTGCCAGCAGTGGGGACAGGGACCGGTATGGCTACACCTTC. Translating it yields CASSGDRDRYGYTF.

The V gene is TRBV4-1, the J gene TRBJ1-1; D perhaps matches TRBD1 (6 bases). This CDR3 comprises 16 residues. Germline V lookup: CDR1 MGHRA, CDR2 YSYEKL. The V and J ends lost 3 bases and 0 bases respectively, with 14 bases between them. The CDR3 nucleotides are TGCGCCAGCAGCCAGAGGGGCGGACAGCTGAACACTGAAGCTTTCTTT. This encodes CASSQRGGQLNTEAFF.

This clone appeared a single time. This chain joins TRBV7-3 and TRBJ2-7; 9 nucleotides match TRBD1. The CDR3 has 14 residues. V lost 2 bases to trimming and J lost 5 bases; unmatched junction nucleotides: 4. Germline lookup yields CDR1 SGHTA and CDR2 FQGTGA. This CDR3 reads CASSLRDREDEQYF. Written as DNA, the CDR3 is TGTGCCAGCAGCTTACGGGACAGGGAAGACGAGCAGTACTTC. Full variable domain (rest looked up from reference TRBV7-3 and TRBJ2-7): GAGVSQTPSNKVTEKGKYVELRCDPISGHTALYWYRQSLGQGPEFLIYFQGTGAADDSGLPNDRFFAVRPEGSVSTLKIQRTERGDSAVYLCASSLRDREDEQYFGPGTRLTVT.

This clone was seen only a few times. The chain employs TRBV6-2 or TRBV6-3 and TRBJ2-1, with TRBD2 matching 10 bases. The CDR3 loop spans 16 amino acids. Germline assignment: CDR1 MNHEY and CDR2 SVGEGT. With 2 bases clipped from V and 10 bases from J, the junction kept 11 bases outside the gene matches. This CDR3 reads CASSYDQRGGRREQFF. The CDR3 DNA follows: TGTGCCAGCAGTTACGACCAGCGGGGGGGCCGTCGGGAGCAGTTCTTC.

The chain has TRBV9 and TRBJ1-3; D call uncertain. The CDR3 runs 16 residues. Trimming removed 3 bases from V and 0 bases from J, with 13 bases in between. Per the germline V gene, CDR1 is SGDLS and CDR2 is YYNGEE. CDR3 sequence (DNA): TGTGCCAGCAGCGCAACGCAGTCATTCTCTGGAAACACCATATATTTT. This encodes CASSATQSFSGNTIYF.

V is TRBV9 and J is TRBJ1-6, with D possibly matching TRBD1 (5 bases). The CDR3 has 15 amino acids. Germline-derived CDR1 and CDR2 are SGDLS and YYNGEE. The ends were cut back, 0 bases at V and 7 bases at J, with 11 bases in the middle. The CDR3 reads CASSVEARANSPLHF. CDR3 bases: TGTGCCAGCAGCGTAGAGGCCAGGGCGAATTCACCCCTCCACTTT.

The V call is TRBV7-8, the J call TRBJ2-1, with D maybe TRBD2 (6 bases). Between the trimmed V and J ends, which lost 5 bases and 0 bases, there was a span of 14 bases. Germline V CDR1 and CDR2: SGHVS, FQNEAQ. The CDR3 spans 16 residues. CDR3 DNA: TGTGCCAGCAGCCCCGAGGGGCGGGGCTCCTACAATGAGCAGTTCTTC. The encoded protein is CASSPEGRGSYNEQFF.